These 30 T cell receptor beta chains came from one sample sequenced in a study of cytomegalovirus exposure and HLA in healthy donors. Amplification used 60 Vbeta primers and 13 Jbeta primers. Libraries were prepared by immunoSEQ multiplex PCR; TCRdb keeps only in-frame clonotypes and omits some of them. The sample has more than 90,000 clones, around four fifths seen once. Sequencing input: PBMCs. Receptors originate from a woman aged 40 to 49 in good health and CMV-seronegative.

The CDR3 sequence: CAWSGRGFNSPLHF. The CDR3 DNA reads TGTGCCTGGAGTGGCAGGGGCTTTAATTCACCCCTCCACTTT. V and J are TRBV30 and TRBJ1-6, with a possible D match to TRBD1 (6 bases). Trimming cost V 1 base and J 6 bases, with 10 bases left between them. The CDR3 has 14 residues. Germline V CDR1 and CDR2: GTSNPN, SVGIG (reference sequence).

The CDR3 is CASSLGYGTGEGKNTEAFF. The CDR3 DNA sequence: TGTGCCAGCAGCTTAGGGTATGGGACAGGGGAAGGAAAGAACACTGAAGCTTTCTTT. This chain links TRBV7-8 with TRBJ1-1; 10 nucleotides align to TRBD1. J lost 1 base, V lost 1 base, and 12 bases had no gene match. This CDR3 region has 19 residues. The germline gives CDR1 SGHVS, CDR2 FQNEAQ.

The chain carries TRBV7-9 and TRBJ1-2; possible D gene TRBD1, 5 bases. Germline CDR1 is SEHNR and CDR2 is FQNEAQ (reference sequence). The V end lost 6 bases, the J end lost 8 bases, and 16 bases lay between the germline ends. The CDR3 contains 13 residues. CDR3 sequence reads: CASSRQQEGGYTF. The DNA of the CDR3 is TGTGCCAGCAGTAGACAGCAAGAAGGGGGCTACACCTTC.

This chain links TRBV9 with TRBJ1-3; tentative D call: TRBD1 (6 bases). V gave up 1 base and J gave up 0 bases, with 14 bases separating them. CDR1 is SGDLS, CDR2 YYNGEE, per germline. This CDR3 has 17 amino acids. CDR3 amino acids: CASSVTHDRSSGNTIYF. In nucleotides, the CDR3 is TGTGCCAGCAGCGTAACCCATGACAGGAGCTCTGGAAACACCATATATTTT.

V is TRBV25-1 and J is TRBJ1-3, with D perhaps TRBD1 (5 bases). The CDR3 loop spans 14 amino acids. With 3 bases removed from V and 15 bases from J, the gap between germline ends came to 21 bases. Germline values: CDR1 MGHDK, CDR2 SYGVNS. The CDR3 sequence is CASSDWDGGDNEYF. The CDR3 DNA reads TGTGCCAGCAGTGATTGGGACGGAGGGGATAATGAATATTTT.

This clone was detected a few times. The chain links TRBV10-1 to TRBJ2-1; the D is unclear. The CDR3 runs to 13 residues. Germline assignment: CDR1 WNHNN and CDR2 SYGVQD (reference sequence). Trimming took 6 bases from V and 8 from J, leaving 14 bases between them. CDR3 sequence (DNA): TGCGCCAGCAGCTTTCCTCTCAGCGATGAGCAGTTCTTC. Protein product: CASSFPLSDEQFF.

This chain uses TRBV9 with TRBJ2-1; 7 bases line up with TRBD2. Trimming removed 4 bases from V and 5 bases from J; junction bases left unmatched: 9. In germline, CDR1 is SGDLS, CDR2 YYNGEE. CDR3 length equals 15 residues. CDR3 residues: CASSIYGTTNNEQFF. For the CDR3, the DNA is TGTGCCAGCAGCATCTACGGGACTACTAACAATGAGCAGTTCTTC. Combining the CDR3 with reference TRBV9 and TRBJ2-1 gives the whole variable domain DSGVTQTPKHLITATGQRVTLRCSPRSGDLSVYWYQQSLDQGLQFLIQYYNGEERAKGNILERFSAQQFPDLHSELNLSSLELGDSALYFCASSIYGTTNNEQFFGPGTRLTVL.

The V and J genes are TRBV27 and TRBJ1-3; 7 bases map to TRBD1. This CDR3 has 15 amino acids. CDR1 and CDR2 (germline): MNHEY, SMNVEV (reference sequence). The V gene end was trimmed by 5 bases and the J gene end by 0 bases; junction bases not matched to a gene: 4. The CDR3 region has the DNA TGTGCCAGCAGTATAACAGGGGTCTCTGGAAACACCATATATTTT. As protein: CASSITGVSGNTIYF.

The rearrangement joins TRBV6-5 to TRBJ1-2; possible D gene TRBD1, 6 bases. Germline CDR1 and CDR2: MNHEY and SVGAGI. This CDR3 contains 12 residues. The V and J ends lost 5 bases and 8 bases respectively, with 12 bases between them. This CDR3 is CASSEHRDGYTF. The CDR3 region has the DNA TGTGCCAGCAGTGAACACAGGGACGGCTACACCTTC.

This chain uses TRBV5-1 with TRBJ1-5; 7 bases agree with TRBD1. The V gene end was trimmed by 4 bases and the J gene end by 3 bases; junction bases not matched to a gene: 4. This CDR3 contains 14 residues. Per the germline V gene, CDR1 is SGHRS and CDR2 is YFSETQ. The CDR3 DNA follows: TGCGCCAGCAGCGAGACAGGGCCCAATCAGCCCCAGCATTTT. It encodes CASSETGPNQPQHF.

The chain links TRBV7-6 to TRBJ1-5; 8 bases align to TRBD1. The J segment lost 0 bases and the V segment lost 5 bases, leaving 9 bases of the junction unmatched. The CDR3 is made up of 17 amino acids. Germline V gene sequence: CDR1 SGHVS, CDR2 FNYEAQ. This CDR3 is CASSRGQGPNSNQPQHF. The CDR3 DNA follows: TGTGCCAGCAGCCGCGGACAGGGCCCTAATAGCAATCAGCCCCAGCATTTT.

The chain has TRBV9 and TRBJ1-4; D not resolved. In germline, CDR1 is SGDLS, CDR2 YYNGEE. CDR3 length: 12 residues. Trimming took 3 bases from V and 7 from J, leaving 7 bases between them. This CDR3 is CASSGRAEKLFF. In DNA form, the CDR3 reads TGTGCCAGCAGCGGGAGGGCTGAAAAACTGTTTTTT.

This rearrangement joins TRBV5-1 to TRBJ1-2; 7 positions match TRBD1. The CDR3 has 14 residues. Germline CDR1 reads SGHRS; CDR2 reads YFSETQ. The junction had 9 bases not matched to a gene; V was cut back by 6 bases and J by 4 bases. Here the CDR3 reads CASKGGVTSYGYTF. For the CDR3, the DNA is TGCGCCAGCAAAGGGGGCGTGACGAGCTATGGCTACACCTTC.

In this sample, this clone is medium-sized (0.01 to 0.1%). The gene calls are TRBV29-1 and TRBJ1-2; D is possibly TRBD1 (5 bases). The CDR3 spans 14 residues. Trimming stripped 4 bases from V and 1 base from J, with 13 bases between. CDR1 and CDR2 from the germline V gene are SQVTM and ANQGSEA. The CDR3 loop reads CSVVGAIINYGYTF. DNA for the CDR3: TGCAGCGTTGTAGGGGCCATAATTAACTATGGCTACACCTTC.

The gene calls are TRBV19 and TRBJ2-1; 10 bases match TRBD2. Trimming removed 6 bases from V and 7 bases from J; junction bases left unmatched: 12. The germline CDR1 and CDR2 sequences are LNHDA and SQIVND (reference sequence). The CDR3 contains 16 residues. The chain's CDR3 is CASSKLAGSILNEQFF. Written as DNA, the CDR3 is TGTGCCAGTAGCAAACTAGCGGGGTCGATTCTTAATGAGCAGTTCTTC.

The rearrangement uses TRBV27 and TRBJ2-1; 7 bases match TRBD2. CDR1 is MNHEY, CDR2 SMNVEV, per germline (reference sequence). The CDR3 runs to 17 residues. Trimming cost V 6 bases and J 0 bases; bases outside gene matches: 11. CDR3 residues: CASRSSNLAASYNEQFF. The CDR3 DNA reads TGTGCCAGCAGATCATCCAACCTAGCGGCCTCCTACAATGAGCAGTTCTTC.

The V and J genes are TRBV27 and TRBJ1-5; TRBD1 might be the D (6 bases). V was cut by 5 bases and J by 8 bases, with 16 bases left in between. The CDR3 sequence is 14 residues long. The germline CDR1 and CDR2 sequences are MNHEY and SMNVEV (reference sequence). CDR3 in amino acids: CASSTQGSLEPQHF. CDR3 in DNA: TGTGCCAGCAGTACACAGGGATCGCTCGAGCCCCAGCATTTT.

The V call is TRBV19, the J call TRBJ1-5, with D possibly TRBD1 on 5 matching bases. The V and J ends lost 1 base and 1 base respectively, with 8 bases between them. CDR3 length: 15 amino acids. CDR1 is LNHDA and CDR2 is SQIVND in the germline V gene (reference sequence). CDR3 sequence (DNA): TGTGCCAGTAGTATAGGCGGGGGGAGCAATCAGCCCCAGCATTTT. This translates into CASSIGGGSNQPQHF.

The rearrangement uses TRBV30 and TRBJ2-5, with 14 bases identical to TRBD2. Unmatched junction bases numbered 9, after V lost 8 bases and J lost 1 base. There are 16 residues in the CDR3. Germline V lookup: CDR1 GTSNPN, CDR2 SVGIG (reference sequence). This chain's CDR3 is CALERTSGGFQETQYF. The CDR3 DNA reads TGTGCCCTGGAAAGGACTAGCGGGGGGTTCCAAGAGACCCAGTACTTC.

The J gene is TRBJ2-5, the V gene TRBV4-2; D is possibly TRBD1 (6 bases). The J call may be incorrect, as the DNA end agrees better with TRBJ2-7. Looked up from germline, CDR1 is LGHNA and CDR2 is YNFKEQ. The CDR3 spans 13 residues. CDR3 loop: CASSRTGLYEQYF. DNA of the CDR3: TGTGCCAGCAGCCGCACAGGGCTCTACGAGCAGTACTTC.

The chain is built from TRBV4-3 and TRBJ2-1, with 11 positions matching TRBD2. Germline V lookup: CDR1 LGHNA, CDR2 YSLEER. The V segment lost 5 bases and the J segment 7 bases; nucleotides outside the gene matches: 7. The CDR3 spans 15 residues. The CDR3 reads CASSSHRTSGNEQFF. In DNA form, the CDR3 reads TGCGCCAGCAGCTCGCATCGGACTAGCGGGAATGAGCAGTTCTTC.

This clone was detected once. The chain recombines TRBV18 with TRBJ2-3, with 7 bases lining up with TRBD2. The CDR3 length is 16 residues. V dropped 3 bases and J dropped 4; count of bases not matched to a gene: 10. Germline V gene lookup returns CDR1 KGHSH and CDR2 LQKENI. The CDR3 protein is CASSPPGGGGADTQYF. CDR3 in DNA: TGTGCCAGCTCACCCCCGGGAGGTGGGGGAGCAGATACGCAGTATTTT.

The rearrangement uses TRBV27 and TRBJ1-2; perhaps TRBD1 as D (6 bases). The CDR3 has 12 amino acids. CDR1 is MNHEY and CDR2 is SMNVEV in the germline V gene (reference sequence). V gave up 5 bases and J gave up 8 bases, with 12 bases separating them. CDR3 amino acids: CASSRRGRGYTF. CDR3 DNA: TGTGCCAGCAGTCGGCGGGGGCGGGGCTACACCTTC.

This clone was observed a handful of times. The chain links TRBV4-3 to TRBJ2-2, with 7 bases lining up with TRBD2. The CDR3 sequence is 15 residues long. J gave up 9 bases and V 0 bases, and 7 bases lay outside the gene matches. Germline V gene lookup returns CDR1 LGHNA and CDR2 YSLEER. CDR3 region: CASSQDLGGNRELFF. The CDR3 region has the DNA TGCGCCAGCAGCCAAGATCTGGGAGGGAACCGGGAGCTGTTTTTT.

The rearrangement uses TRBV10-3 and TRBJ2-7; 7 bases line up with TRBD1. The V gene's germline CDR1 is ENHRY and CDR2 SYGVKD. The CDR3 covers 12 residues. V lost 10 bases to trimming and J lost 3 bases; unmatched junction nucleotides: 6. The CDR3 loop is CASKGQSYEQYF. The CDR3 nucleotides are TGTGCCAGCAAGGGACAGAGCTACGAGCAGTACTTC.

The rearrangement uses TRBV7-2 and TRBJ2-3; no clear D gene. Germline V lookup: CDR1 SGHTA, CDR2 FQGNSA. This CDR3 contains 12 residues. V lost 4 bases, J lost 6 bases, and 8 bases lay in between. In DNA form, the CDR3 reads TGTGCCAGCAGCTCCTCCCGGGATACGCAGTATTTT. Protein sequence: CASSSSRDTQYF.

The V gene is TRBV19, the J gene TRBJ1-6; the D gene is possibly TRBD1 (5 bases). The CDR3 is made up of 15 amino acids. V lost 2 bases, J lost 10 bases, and 15 bases lay in between. Germline assignment: CDR1 LNHDA and CDR2 SQIVND (reference sequence). DNA for the CDR3: TGTGCCAGTAGTATATGGGCCAGGGATGGATCACCCCTCCACTTT. Residues: CASSIWARDGSPLHF.

The chain recombines TRBV2 with TRBJ2-5; 9 bases line up with TRBD2. The CDR3 loop spans 16 amino acids. The V gene end was trimmed by 4 bases and the J gene end by 4 bases; junction bases not matched to a gene: 10. The germline V gene encodes CDR1 SNHLY and CDR2 FYNNEI. CDR3 loop: CASSGAGGPSGETQYF. Written as DNA, the CDR3 is TGTGCCAGCAGTGGGGCGGGAGGGCCCTCAGGAGAGACCCAGTACTTC.

This clone was seen a few times. Different DNA sequences within this sample yield the same CDR3. This sequence joins TRBV5-1 and TRBJ1-1; no firm D call. V dropped 4 bases and J dropped 1 base, with 11 bases sitting between them. The CDR3 contains 14 residues. In germline, CDR1 is SGHRS, CDR2 YFSETQ. The CDR3 DNA follows: TGCGCCAGCAGCCAAGACAAAGGGAACACTGAAGCTTTCTTT. This sequence encodes CASSQDKGNTEAFF.

The J gene is TRBJ1-2, the V gene TRBV6-1; D remains unclear. Trimming pared 1 base from V and 4 bases from J, leaving 13 bases between. CDR3 length: 15 residues. Germline V CDR1 and CDR2: MNHNS, SASEGT. The CDR3 sequence is CASSEVGRGSYGYTF. The CDR3 region has the DNA TGTGCCAGCAGTGAAGTCGGGCGAGGGAGCTATGGCTACACCTTC.